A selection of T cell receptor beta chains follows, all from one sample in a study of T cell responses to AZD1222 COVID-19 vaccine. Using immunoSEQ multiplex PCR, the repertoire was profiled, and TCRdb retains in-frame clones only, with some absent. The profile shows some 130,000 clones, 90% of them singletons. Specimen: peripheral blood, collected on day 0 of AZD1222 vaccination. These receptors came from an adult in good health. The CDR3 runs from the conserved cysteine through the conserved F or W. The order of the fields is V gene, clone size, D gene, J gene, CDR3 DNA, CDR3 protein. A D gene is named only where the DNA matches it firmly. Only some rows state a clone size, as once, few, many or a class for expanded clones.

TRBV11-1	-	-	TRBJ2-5	TGTGCCAGCAGCTTAGTGGGGAGCCTACAAGAGACCCAGTACTTC	CASSLVGSLQETQYF
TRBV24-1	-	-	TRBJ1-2	TGTGCCACCAGTGACCCCGGACAGTGGGGTGGCTACACCTTC	CATSDPGQWGGYTF
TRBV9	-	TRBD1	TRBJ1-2	TGTGCCAGCAGCGTAGGGGTCGGACAGGTTAACCGTGGCTACACCTTC	CASSVGVGQVNRGYTF
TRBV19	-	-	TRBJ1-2	TGTGCCAGTAGTAAGTTACAGGTAGCTAACTATGGCTACACCTTC	CASSKLQVANYGYTF
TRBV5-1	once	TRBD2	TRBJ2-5	TGCGCCAGCAGCTTGCACCTAGCGGGGTTAAAAGAGACCCAGTACTTC	CASSLHLAGLKETQYF
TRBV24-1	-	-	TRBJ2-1	TGTGCCACCAGTGACGCCCGGGACATCAATGAGCAGTTCTTC	CATSDARDINEQFF
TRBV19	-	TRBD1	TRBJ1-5	TGTGCCAGTAGCCAAACCCGGGACAGGGGAGGTAATCAGCCCCAGCATTTT	CASSQTRDRGGNQPQHF
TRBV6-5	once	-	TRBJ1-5	TGTGCCAGCAGTTACTCGTTTGGCAACAATCAGCCCCAGCATTTT	CASSYSFGNNQPQHF
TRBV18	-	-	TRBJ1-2	TGTGCCAGCTCACCATCGTTAGGACAGTATGGCTACACCTTC	CASSPSLGQYGYTF
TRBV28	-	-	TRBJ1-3	TGTGCCAGCAGGCGGACGGGATCCTCTGGAAACACCATATATTTT	CASRRTGSSGNTIYF
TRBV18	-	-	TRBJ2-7	TGTGCCAGCTCACCACAAACCCGCGAGCAGTACTTC	CASSPQTREQYF
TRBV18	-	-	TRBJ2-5	TGTGCCAGCTCACCCGCGCTTGAAGAGACCCAGTACTTC	CASSPALEETQYF
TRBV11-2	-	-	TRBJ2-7	TGTGCCAGCAGCTTAGATGCGACTACCGAGCAGTACTTC	CASSLDATTEQYF
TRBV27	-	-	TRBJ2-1	TGTGCCAGCAAATTCAGCGGGGAGGGGGCCTACAATGAGCAGTTCTTC	CASKFSGEGAYNEQFF
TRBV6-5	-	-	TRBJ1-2	TGTGCCAGCAGAAGGACAGACAACTATGGCTACACCTTC	CASRRTDNYGYTF
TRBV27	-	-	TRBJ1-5	TGTGCCAGCAGTCGTCAGGGGCGCAGCAATCAGCCCCAGCATTTT	CASSRQGRSNQPQHF
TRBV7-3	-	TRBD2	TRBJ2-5	TGTGCCAGCAGCTTGGGACTAGCGGGGATCCAAGAGACCCAGTACTTC	CASSLGLAGIQETQYF
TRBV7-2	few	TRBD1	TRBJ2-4	TGTGCCAGCAGCTCCTCCGGGACAGTAGCCAAAAACATTCAGTACTTC	CASSSSGTVAKNIQYF
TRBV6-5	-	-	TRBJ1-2	TGTGCCAGCAAAATACAGGGCGTAGGTGGCTACACCTTC	CASKIQGVGGYTF
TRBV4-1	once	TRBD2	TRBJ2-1	TGCGCCAGCAGCCAAGGTATCGGGGGGGCGCCTGAGCAGTTCTTC	CASSQGIGGAPEQFF
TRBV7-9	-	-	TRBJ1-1	TGTGCCAGCAGCCTCCTCCCCCCTGAAGCTTTCTTT	CASSLLPPEAFF
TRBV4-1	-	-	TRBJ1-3	TGCGCCAGCAGCCAAGATCGGAACACCATATATTTT	CASSQDRNTIYF
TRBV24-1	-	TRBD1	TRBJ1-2	TGTGCCACCAGTGACCCCGGGACAGGGGACGGCTACACCTTC	CATSDPGTGDGYTF
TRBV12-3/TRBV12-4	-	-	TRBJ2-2	TGTGCCACCCAGGCGAACACCGGGGAGCTGTTTTTT	CATQANTGELFF
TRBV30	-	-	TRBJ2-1	TGTGCCTGGAGCCCGGGGATCGAACACCCAAACTACAATGAGCAGTTCTTC	CAWSPGIEHPNYNEQFF
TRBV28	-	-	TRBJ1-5	TGTGCCAGCAGGGTGGGGGGGCTTAGCCAGCCCCAGCATTTT	CASRVGGLSQPQHF
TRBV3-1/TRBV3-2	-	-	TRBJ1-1	TGTGCCAGCAGCCTAACTTCAGGGACCCCTGAAGCTTTCTTT	CASSLTSGTPEAFF
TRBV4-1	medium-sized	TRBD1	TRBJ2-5	TGCGCCAGCAGCCAAGATGGGAAAACTCGACAGGGCAGGGAGACCCAGTACTTC	CASSQDGKTRQGRETQYF
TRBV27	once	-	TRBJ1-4	TGTGCCAGCAGTTATGTCACAGGGAGGGGGGTCGGAAAACTGTTTTTT	CASSYVTGRGVGKLFF
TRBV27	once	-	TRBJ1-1	TGTGCCAGCAGTTTACCAGGGGCTGAAGCTTTCTTT	CASSLPGAEAFF
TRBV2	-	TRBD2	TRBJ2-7	TGTGCCAGCAGTGAATCCCGTCTAGCGGGAGAGCAGTACTTC	CASSESRLAGEQYF
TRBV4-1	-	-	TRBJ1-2	TGCGCCAGCAGCCAAGTCGGAAGCGGGGGTGAAGGGGGCTACACCTTC	CASSQVGSGGEGGYTF
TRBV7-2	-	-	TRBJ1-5	TGTGCCAGCAGGTATAGTGTAGGGAATAGCAATCAGCCCCAGCATTTT	CASRYSVGNSNQPQHF
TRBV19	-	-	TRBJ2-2	TGTGCCAGTAGTATGGGAAGGGAGTCTACCGGGGAGCTGTTTTTT	CASSMGRESTGELFF
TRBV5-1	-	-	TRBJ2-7	TGCGCCAGCAGCTTGGTACAGGCAACCTACGAGCAGTACTTC	CASSLVQATYEQYF
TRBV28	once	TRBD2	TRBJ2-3	TGTGCCAGCAGTCCCTATCTGGGACTAGCGGAGGCAGATACGCAGTATTTT	CASSPYLGLAEADTQYF
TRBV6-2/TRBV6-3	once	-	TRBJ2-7	TGTGCCAGCAGTTACTCGGATCGTCTTAGCTACGAGCAGTACTTC	CASSYSDRLSYEQYF
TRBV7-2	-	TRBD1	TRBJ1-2	TGTGCCAGCAGTGACAGGGGAGGGTATGGCTACACCTTC	CASSDRGGYGYTF
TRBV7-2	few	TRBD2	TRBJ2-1	TGTGCCAGCAGCCCAGGAGGCGGGGGGGACGTTAACAATGAGCAGTTCTTC	CASSPGGGGDVNNEQFF
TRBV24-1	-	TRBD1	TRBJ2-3	TGTGCCGCCAGTGATTGGGGACAGGGCACAGATACGCAGTATTTT	CAASDWGQGTDTQYF
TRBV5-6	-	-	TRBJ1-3	TGTGCCAGCAGCTTGACGGGACGGTTCTCTGGAAACACCATATATTTT	CASSLTGRFSGNTIYF
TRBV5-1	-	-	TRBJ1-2	TGCGCCAGCAGTAGAGACCAGGGATACGATGGCTACACCTTC	CASSRDQGYDGYTF
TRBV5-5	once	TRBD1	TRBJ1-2	TGTGCCAGCAGCTGGAGACAGGGGACTAACTATGGCTACACCTTC	CASSWRQGTNYGYTF
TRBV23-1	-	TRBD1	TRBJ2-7	TGCGCCAGCAGTCAATCCGTCAGGGGGCACGAGCAGTACTTC	CASSQSVRGHEQYF
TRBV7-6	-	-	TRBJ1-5	TGTGCCAGCAGCCCAGACCCGAGGGTAAGCAATCAGCCCCAGCATTTT	CASSPDPRVSNQPQHF
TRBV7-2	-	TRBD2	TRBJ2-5	TGTGCCAGCAGCTTGCTTGCGGGGGTGGAGACCCAGTACTTC	CASSLLAGVETQYF
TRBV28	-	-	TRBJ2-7	TGTGCCAGCAGTCTTCAAGGACTGAAATCCTACGAGCAGTACTTC	CASSLQGLKSYEQYF
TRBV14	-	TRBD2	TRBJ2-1	TGTGCCAGCAGCCAAGACATCATACTAGCGGGGTACAATGAGCAGTTCTTC	CASSQDIILAGYNEQFF
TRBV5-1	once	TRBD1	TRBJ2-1	TGCGACAGCAAGGCGACAGGGCAGGATGAGCAGTTCTTC	CDSKATGQDEQFF
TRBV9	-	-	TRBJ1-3	TGTGCCAGCAGCGTCCCCTGGGAGGGTGGAAACACCATATATTTT	CASSVPWEGGNTIYF
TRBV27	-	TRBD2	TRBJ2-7	TGTGCCAGCAGTCTACTAGCGGGGGCCCACGAGCAGTACTTC	CASSLLAGAHEQYF
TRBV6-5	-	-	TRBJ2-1	TGTGCCAGCAGTTTCTTCAAGACCAAAGGGGGGAATGAGCAGTTCTTC	CASSFFKTKGGNEQFF
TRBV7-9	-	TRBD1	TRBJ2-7	TGTGCCAGCAGCTTAGTTCCTGCGACAGGGGGCTACGAGCAGTACTTC	CASSLVPATGGYEQYF
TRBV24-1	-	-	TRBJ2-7	TGTGCCACCAGTGATAGGAGGGGGTCCCTCGACGAGCAGTACTTC	CATSDRRGSLDEQYF
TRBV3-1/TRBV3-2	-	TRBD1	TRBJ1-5	TGTGCCAGCAGCCAATCCCGGACAGGCGGCAATCAGCCCCAGCATTTT	CASSQSRTGGNQPQHF
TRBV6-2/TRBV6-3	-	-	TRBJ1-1	TGTGCCAGCAGTTACCCTGTTGGGCAGGTTTCTGGGACTGAAGCTTTCTTT	CASSYPVGQVSGTEAFF
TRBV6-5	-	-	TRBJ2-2	TGTGCCAGCAGTTACTCGTCGGGCAACACCGGGGAGCTGTTTTTT	CASSYSSGNTGELFF
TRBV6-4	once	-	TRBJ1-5	TGTGCCAGCAAATGGCAGGGGCATCAGCCCCAGCATTTT	CASKWQGHQPQHF
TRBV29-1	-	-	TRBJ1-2	TGCAGCGTTGAGGAGCAGAATTACTATGGCTACACCTTC	CSVEEQNYYGYTF